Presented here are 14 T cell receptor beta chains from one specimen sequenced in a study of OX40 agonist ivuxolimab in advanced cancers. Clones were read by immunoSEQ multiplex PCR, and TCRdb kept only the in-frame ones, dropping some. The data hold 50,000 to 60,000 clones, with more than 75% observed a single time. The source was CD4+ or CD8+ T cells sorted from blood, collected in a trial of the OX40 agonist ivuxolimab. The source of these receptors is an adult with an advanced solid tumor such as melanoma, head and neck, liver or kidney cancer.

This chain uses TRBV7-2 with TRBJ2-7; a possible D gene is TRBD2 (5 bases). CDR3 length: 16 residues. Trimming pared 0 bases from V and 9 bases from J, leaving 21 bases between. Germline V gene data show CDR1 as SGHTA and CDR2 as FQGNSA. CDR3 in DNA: TGTGCCAGCAGCTTAGCGTCTGCGACTACCGACCCGAGGCAGTACTTC. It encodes CASSLASATTDPRQYF.

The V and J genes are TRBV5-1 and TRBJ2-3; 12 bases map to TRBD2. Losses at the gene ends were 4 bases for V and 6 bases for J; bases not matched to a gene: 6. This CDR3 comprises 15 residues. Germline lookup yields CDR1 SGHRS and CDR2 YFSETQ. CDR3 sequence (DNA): TGCGCCAGCAGCGGAGGACTAGCGGGAACCGATACGCAGTATTTT. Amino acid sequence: CASSGGLAGTDTQYF.

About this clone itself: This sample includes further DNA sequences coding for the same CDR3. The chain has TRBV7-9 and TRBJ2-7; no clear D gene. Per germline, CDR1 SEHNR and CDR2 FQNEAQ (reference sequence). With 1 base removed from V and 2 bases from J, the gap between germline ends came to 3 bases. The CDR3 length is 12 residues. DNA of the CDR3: TGTGCCAGCAGCTTAGGTACCTACGAGCAGTACTTC. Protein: CASSLGTYEQYF.

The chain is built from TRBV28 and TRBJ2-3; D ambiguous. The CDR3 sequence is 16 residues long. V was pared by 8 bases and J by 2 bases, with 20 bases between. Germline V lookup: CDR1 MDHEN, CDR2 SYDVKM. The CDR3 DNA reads TGTGCCAGCGCCCCCACTGTGGCGATACACACAGATACGCAGTATTTT. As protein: CASAPTVAIHTDTQYF.

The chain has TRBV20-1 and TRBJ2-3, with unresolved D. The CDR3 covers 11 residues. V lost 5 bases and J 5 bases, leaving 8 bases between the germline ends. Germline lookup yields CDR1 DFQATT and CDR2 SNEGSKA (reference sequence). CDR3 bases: TGCAGTGCTGGTTTGATAGATACGCAGTATTTT. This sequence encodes CSAGLIDTQYF.

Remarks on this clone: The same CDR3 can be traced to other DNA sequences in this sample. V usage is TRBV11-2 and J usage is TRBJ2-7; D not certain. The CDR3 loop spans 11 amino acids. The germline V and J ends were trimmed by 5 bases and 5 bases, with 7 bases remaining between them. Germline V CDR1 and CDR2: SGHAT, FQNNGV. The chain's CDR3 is CASSPRHEQYF. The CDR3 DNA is TGTGCCAGCAGCCCAAGGCACGAGCAGTACTTC.

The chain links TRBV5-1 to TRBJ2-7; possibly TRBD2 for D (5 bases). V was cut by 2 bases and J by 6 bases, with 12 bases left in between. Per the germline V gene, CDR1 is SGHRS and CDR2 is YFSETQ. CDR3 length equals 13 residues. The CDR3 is CASSFGRTSEQYF. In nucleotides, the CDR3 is TGCGCCAGCAGCTTTGGTCGTACTAGCGAGCAGTACTTC.

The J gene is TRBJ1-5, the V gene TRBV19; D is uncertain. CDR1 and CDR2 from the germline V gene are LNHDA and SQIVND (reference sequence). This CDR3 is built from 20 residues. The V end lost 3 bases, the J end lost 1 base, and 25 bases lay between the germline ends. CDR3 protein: CASSMPFGQGFAGSNQPQHF. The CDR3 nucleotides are TGTGCCAGTAGTATGCCTTTTGGGCAAGGGTTCGCGGGGAGCAATCAGCCCCAGCATTTT.

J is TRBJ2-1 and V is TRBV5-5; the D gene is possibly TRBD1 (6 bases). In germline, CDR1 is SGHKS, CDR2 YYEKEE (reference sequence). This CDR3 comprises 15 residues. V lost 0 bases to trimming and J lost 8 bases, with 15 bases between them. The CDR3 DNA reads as TGTGCCAGCAGCTTGGCCTTACACAGGGTGGATGAGCAGTTCTTC. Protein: CASSLALHRVDEQFF. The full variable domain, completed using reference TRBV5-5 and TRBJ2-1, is DAGVTQSPTHLIKTRGQQVTLRCSPISGHKSVSWYQQVLGQGPQFIFQYYEKEERGRGNFPDRFSARQFPNYSSELNVNALLLGDSALYLCASSLALHRVDEQFFGPGTRLTVL.

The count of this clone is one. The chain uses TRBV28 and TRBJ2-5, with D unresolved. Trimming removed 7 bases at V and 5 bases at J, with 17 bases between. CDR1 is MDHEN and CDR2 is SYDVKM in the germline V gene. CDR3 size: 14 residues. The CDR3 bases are TGTGCCAGCATTTCCCAAAGGTGGGCTGAGACCCAGTACTTC. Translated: CASISQRWAETQYF.

The CDR3 sequence: CASSPGAGDRPQHF. The CDR3 region has the DNA TGTGCCAGCTCCCCGGGAGCAGGGGACCGTCCCCAGCATTTT. The chain links TRBV18 to TRBJ1-5; possible D gene TRBD1, 6 bases. The germline V and J ends were trimmed by 6 bases and 10 bases, with 19 bases remaining between them. CDR3 length equals 14 residues. Germline CDR1 reads KGHSH; CDR2 reads LQKENI.

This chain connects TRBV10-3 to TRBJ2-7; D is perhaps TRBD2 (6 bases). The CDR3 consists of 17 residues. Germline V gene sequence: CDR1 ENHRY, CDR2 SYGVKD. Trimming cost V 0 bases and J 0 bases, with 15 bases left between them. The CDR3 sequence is CAISESILETSSYEQYF. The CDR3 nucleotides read TGTGCCATCAGTGAGTCGATTTTGGAGACTAGCTCCTACGAGCAGTACTTC.

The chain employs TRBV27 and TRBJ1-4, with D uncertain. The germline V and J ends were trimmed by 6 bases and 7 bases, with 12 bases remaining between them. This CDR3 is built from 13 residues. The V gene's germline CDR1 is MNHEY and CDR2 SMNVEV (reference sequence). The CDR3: CASRQDLGEKLFF. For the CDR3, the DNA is TGTGCCAGCAGACAAGACTTGGGTGAAAAACTGTTTTTT.

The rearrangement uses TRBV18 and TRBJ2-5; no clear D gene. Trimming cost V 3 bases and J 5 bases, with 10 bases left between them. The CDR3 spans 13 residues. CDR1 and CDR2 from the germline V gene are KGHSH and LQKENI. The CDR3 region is CASSPSHEETQYF. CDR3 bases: TGTGCCAGCTCACCTAGCCACGAGGAGACCCAGTACTTC.